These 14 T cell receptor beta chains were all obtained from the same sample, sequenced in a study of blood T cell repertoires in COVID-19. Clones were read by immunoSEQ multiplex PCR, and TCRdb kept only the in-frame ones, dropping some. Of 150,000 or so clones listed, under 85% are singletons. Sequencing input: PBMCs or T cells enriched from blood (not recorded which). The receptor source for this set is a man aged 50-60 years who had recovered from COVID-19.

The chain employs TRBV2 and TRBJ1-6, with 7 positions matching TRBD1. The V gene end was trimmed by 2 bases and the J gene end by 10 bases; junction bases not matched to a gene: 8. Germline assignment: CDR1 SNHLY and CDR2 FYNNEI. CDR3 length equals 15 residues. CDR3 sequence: CASSEQGDLKSPLHF. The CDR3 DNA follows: TGTGCCAGCAGTGAACAGGGGGACCTGAAATCACCCCTCCACTTT.

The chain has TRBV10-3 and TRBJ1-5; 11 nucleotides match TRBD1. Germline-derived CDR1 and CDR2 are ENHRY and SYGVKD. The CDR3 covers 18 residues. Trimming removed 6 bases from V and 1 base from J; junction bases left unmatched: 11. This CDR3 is CAISPGQGGIGSNQPQHF. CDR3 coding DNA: TGTGCCATCAGCCCGGGACAGGGGGGAATAGGGAGCAATCAGCCCCAGCATTTT.

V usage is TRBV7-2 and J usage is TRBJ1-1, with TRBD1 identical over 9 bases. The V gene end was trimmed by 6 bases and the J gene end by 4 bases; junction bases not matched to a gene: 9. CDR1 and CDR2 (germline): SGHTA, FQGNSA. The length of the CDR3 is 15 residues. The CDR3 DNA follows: TGTGCCAGCAGAGCCGACAGGGGGGTCTCCACTGAAGCTTTCTTT. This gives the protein CASRADRGVSTEAFF.

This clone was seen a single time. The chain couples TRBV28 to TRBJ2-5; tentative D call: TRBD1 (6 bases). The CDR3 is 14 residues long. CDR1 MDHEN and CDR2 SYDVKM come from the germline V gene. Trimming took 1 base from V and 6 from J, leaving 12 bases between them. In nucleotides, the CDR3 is TGTGCCAGCAGTTTATATCGACAGGACCAGACCCAGTACTTC. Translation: CASSLYRQDQTQYF.

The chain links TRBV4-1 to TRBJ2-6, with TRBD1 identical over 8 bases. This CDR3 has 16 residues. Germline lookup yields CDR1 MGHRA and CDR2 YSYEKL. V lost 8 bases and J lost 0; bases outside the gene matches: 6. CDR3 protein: CASATGGSSGANVLTF. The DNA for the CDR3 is TGCGCCAGCGCTACAGGGGGGAGCTCTGGGGCCAACGTCCTGACTTTC.

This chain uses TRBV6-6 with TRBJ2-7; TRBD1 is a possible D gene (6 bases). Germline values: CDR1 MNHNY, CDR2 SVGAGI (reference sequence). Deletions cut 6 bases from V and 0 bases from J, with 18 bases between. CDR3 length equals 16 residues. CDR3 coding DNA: TGTGCCAGCAGCCAAACAAGGACGGACAGCTCCTACGAGCAGTACTTC. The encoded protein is CASSQTRTDSSYEQYF.

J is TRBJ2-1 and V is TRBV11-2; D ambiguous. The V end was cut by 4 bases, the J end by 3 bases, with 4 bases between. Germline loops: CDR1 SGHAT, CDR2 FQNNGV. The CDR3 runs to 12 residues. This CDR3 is CASSSHYNEQFF. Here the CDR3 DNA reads TGTGCCAGCAGCTCCCACTACAATGAGCAGTTCTTC.

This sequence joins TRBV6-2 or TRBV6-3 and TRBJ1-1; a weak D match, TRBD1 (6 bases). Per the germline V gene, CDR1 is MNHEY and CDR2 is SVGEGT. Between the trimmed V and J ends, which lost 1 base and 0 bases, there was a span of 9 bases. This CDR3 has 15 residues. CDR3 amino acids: CASSYLDRMNTEAFF. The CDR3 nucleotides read TGTGCCAGCAGTTACTTGGACAGAATGAACACTGAAGCTTTCTTT.

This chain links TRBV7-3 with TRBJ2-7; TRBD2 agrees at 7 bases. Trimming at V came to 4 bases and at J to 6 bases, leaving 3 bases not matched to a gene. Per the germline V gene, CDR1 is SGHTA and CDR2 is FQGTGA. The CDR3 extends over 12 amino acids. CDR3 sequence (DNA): TGTGCCAGCAGCTGGGGGGGGTCCGAGCAGTACTTC. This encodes CASSWGGSEQYF.

CDR3 DNA: TGTGCCAGCAGCTTGAGCGATACGCAGTATTTT. The encoded protein is CASSLSDTQYF. J is TRBJ2-3 and V is TRBV7-8; no clear D gene. CDR3 length: 11 residues. CDR1 and CDR2 from the germline V gene are SGHVS and FQNEAQ. V lost 3 bases, J lost 6 bases, and 4 bases lay in between.

The DNA for the CDR3 is TGTGCCAGCAGCCAAGTTGAGGGGGATCAGCCCCAGCATTTT. Its translation: CASSQVEGDQPQHF. J is TRBJ1-5 and V is TRBV4-2, with D maybe TRBD1 (6 bases). Per germline, CDR1 LGHNA and CDR2 YNFKEQ. Trimming took off 1 base at V and 5 bases at J, with 9 bases between the two ends. The CDR3 is made up of 14 amino acids.

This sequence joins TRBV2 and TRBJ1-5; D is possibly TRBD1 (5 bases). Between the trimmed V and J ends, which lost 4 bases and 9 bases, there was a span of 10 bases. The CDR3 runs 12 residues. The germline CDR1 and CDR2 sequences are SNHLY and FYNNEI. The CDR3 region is CASSGQTAPQHF. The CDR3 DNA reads TGTGCCAGCAGTGGACAGACCGCGCCCCAGCATTTT.

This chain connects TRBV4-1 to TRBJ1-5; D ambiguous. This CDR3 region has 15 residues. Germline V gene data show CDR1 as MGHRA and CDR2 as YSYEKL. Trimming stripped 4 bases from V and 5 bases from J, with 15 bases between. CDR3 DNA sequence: TGCGCCAGCAGCCTGGCTCGTGGGCCTGATCAGCCCCAGCATTTT. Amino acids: CASSLARGPDQPQHF.

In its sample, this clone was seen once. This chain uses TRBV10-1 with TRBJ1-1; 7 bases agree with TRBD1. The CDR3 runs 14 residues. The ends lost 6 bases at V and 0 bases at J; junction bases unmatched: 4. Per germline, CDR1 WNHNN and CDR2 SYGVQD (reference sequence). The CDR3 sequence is CASSPGQMNTEAFF. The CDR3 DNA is TGCGCCAGCAGCCCGGGACAGATGAACACTGAAGCTTTCTTT.